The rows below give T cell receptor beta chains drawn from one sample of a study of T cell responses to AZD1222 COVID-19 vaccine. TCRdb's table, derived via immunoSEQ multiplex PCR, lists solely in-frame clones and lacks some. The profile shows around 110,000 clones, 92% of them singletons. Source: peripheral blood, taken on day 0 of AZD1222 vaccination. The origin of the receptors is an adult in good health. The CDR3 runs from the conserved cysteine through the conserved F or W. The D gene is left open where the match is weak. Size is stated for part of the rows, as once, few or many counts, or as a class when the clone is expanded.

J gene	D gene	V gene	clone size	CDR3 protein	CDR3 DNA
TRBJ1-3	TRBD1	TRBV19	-	CASSFRTGHSGNTIYF	TGTGCCAGTAGTTTCAGGACAGGACACTCTGGAAACACCATATATTTT
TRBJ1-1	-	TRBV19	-	CASSIVTGANTEAFF	TGTGCCAGTAGTATAGTGACAGGCGCGAACACTGAAGCTTTCTTT
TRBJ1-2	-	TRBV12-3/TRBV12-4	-	CASSMGDYGYTF	TGTGCCAGCAGCATGGGAGATTATGGCTACACCTTC
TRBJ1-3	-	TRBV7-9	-	CASSEQAGSGNTIYF	TGTGCCAGCAGCGAACAAGCAGGATCTGGAAACACCATATATTTT
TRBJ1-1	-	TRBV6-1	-	CASSEAREGTEAFF	TGTGCCAGCAGTGAAGCCCGGGAGGGCACTGAAGCTTTCTTT
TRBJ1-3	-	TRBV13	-	CASSFAEGGNTIYF	TGTGCCAGCAGCTTCGCGGAAGGTGGAAACACCATATATTTT
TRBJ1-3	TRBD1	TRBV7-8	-	CASSSQGETLGTIYF	TGTGCCAGCAGCTCTCAGGGGGAAACTCTTGGCACCATATATTTT
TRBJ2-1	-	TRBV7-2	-	CASSLDPSSYNEQFF	TGTGCCAGCAGCTTAGACCCGAGCTCCTACAATGAGCAGTTCTTC
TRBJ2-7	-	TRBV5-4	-	CASSLRTQKYEQYF	TGTGCCAGCAGCTTAAGGACACAGAAATACGAGCAGTACTTC
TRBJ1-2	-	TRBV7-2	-	CASSLFAGSAGYTF	TGTGCCAGCAGCTTATTTGCAGGGTCGGCTGGCTACACCTTC
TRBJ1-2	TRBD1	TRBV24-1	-	CATSDLRQGHGYTF	TGTGCCACCAGTGATTTAAGACAGGGTCATGGCTACACCTTC
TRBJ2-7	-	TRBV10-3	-	CAISGLRARVPHPEQYF	TGTGCCATCAGTGGACTCAGGGCCAGGGTCCCTCATCCCGAGCAGTACTTC
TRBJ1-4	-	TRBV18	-	CASSLLRGGNEKLFF	TGTGCCAGCTCACTCCTCAGGGGCGGTAATGAAAAACTGTTTTTT
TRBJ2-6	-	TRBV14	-	CASSQDIVASSGANVLTF	TGTGCCAGCAGCCAAGATATTGTGGCGAGCTCTGGGGCCAACGTCCTGACTTTC
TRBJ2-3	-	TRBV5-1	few	CASVDGSTDTQYF	TGCGCCAGCGTAGACGGGAGCACAGATACGCAGTATTTT
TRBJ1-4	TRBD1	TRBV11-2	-	CASSLVGQASNEKLFF	TGTGCCAGCAGCTTAGTCGGACAGGCCTCTAATGAAAAACTGTTTTTT
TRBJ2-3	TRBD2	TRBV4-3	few	CASSQGSAGGTDTQYF	TGCGCCAGCAGCCAAGGGTCGGCGGGAGGCACAGATACGCAGTATTTT
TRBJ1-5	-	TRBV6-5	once	CASSYVQTNQPQHF	TGTGCCAGCAGTTACGTCCAGACCAATCAGCCCCAGCATTTT
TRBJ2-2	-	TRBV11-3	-	CASSLGVMGWQARTGELFF	TGTGCCAGCAGCTTAGGGGTAATGGGGTGGCAGGCTCGAACCGGGGAGCTGTTTTTT
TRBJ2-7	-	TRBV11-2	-	CASSLGGFDEQYF	TGTGCCAGCAGCTTAGGGGGCTTCGACGAGCAGTACTTC
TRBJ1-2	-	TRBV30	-	CAWDGKGSGYTF	TGTGCCTGGGACGGGAAGGGGTCTGGCTACACCTTC
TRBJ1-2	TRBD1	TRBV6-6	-	CASSATGGGYGYTF	TGTGCCAGCAGTGCCACAGGGGGTGGCTATGGCTACACCTTC
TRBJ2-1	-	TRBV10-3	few	CAISESISLNEQFF	TGTGCCATCAGTGAGTCTATTAGCCTCAATGAGCAGTTCTTC
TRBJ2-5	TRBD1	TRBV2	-	CASSDLGQKYF	TGTGCCAGCAGTGACTTGGGACAGAAGTACTTC